This record concerns one T cell receptor beta chain sequence. Participants were aged about 18 to 100 years from more than 20 US areas. Recovery among Cohort 3 donors was established by two negative PCRs, clearance, or symptom resolution. The CDR3 length is 15 residues. Germline loops: CDR1 KGHSH, CDR2 LQKENI. Trimming removed 3 bases at V and 0 bases at J, with 10 bases between. This record belongs to a study of blood T cell repertoires in COVID-19. The authors' processing: How many nucleated cells were present was estimated from reference gene primer amplification. Clones were read by immunoSEQ multiplex PCR, and TCRdb kept only the in-frame ones, dropping some. The DNA was the basis for D and trimming; V, J and clone size are from that table. The repertoire consists of 310,000 or so clones, with roughly 87% occurring once and the leading ten covering 8.9%.

This sequence originates from a woman under 30 who had recovered from COVID-19. Sequenced material: PBMCs or T cells enriched from blood (not recorded which). The rearrangement links TRBV18 to TRBJ2-3; D uncertain. Written as DNA, the CDR3 is TGTGCCAGCTCACCTTGGGCTGGTAGCACAGATACGCAGTATTTT. Translation gives CASSPWAGSTDTQYF.